The source of this T cell receptor (beta chain) is a study of OX40 agonist ivuxolimab in advanced cancers. Across the whole study: Patients were dosed with the agonistic anti-OX40 (CD134) antibody ivuxolimab. Prior therapy, whether anti-PD-1, anti-PD-L1 or anti-CTLA-4, was allowed, and roughly 40% had some. A male proportion of about 84% was recorded, with mean age 60 years and range about 20 to 90.

The CDR3 covers 16 residues. Germline V lookup: CDR1 SGHNT, CDR2 YENEEA. With 6 bases removed from V and 6 bases from J, the gap between germline ends came to 22 bases. Assay used: immunoSEQ multiplex PCR; TCRdb lists only in-frame clones, some missing. The sample records some 130,000 clones, approximately 90% being singletons. The receptor was derived from an adult with an advanced solid tumor such as melanoma, head and neck, liver or kidney cancer. Sequences were derived from CD4+ or CD8+ T cells sorted from blood, sampled in a trial of the OX40 agonist ivuxolimab. The rearrangement uses TRBV11-3 and TRBJ2-3, with D perhaps TRBD1 or TRBD2 (7 bases each). The CDR3 sequence: CASRPGGAQLLDTQYF. CDR3 sequence (DNA): TGTGCCAGCAGACCAGGGGGGGCGCAACTTTTGGATACGCAGTATTTT.